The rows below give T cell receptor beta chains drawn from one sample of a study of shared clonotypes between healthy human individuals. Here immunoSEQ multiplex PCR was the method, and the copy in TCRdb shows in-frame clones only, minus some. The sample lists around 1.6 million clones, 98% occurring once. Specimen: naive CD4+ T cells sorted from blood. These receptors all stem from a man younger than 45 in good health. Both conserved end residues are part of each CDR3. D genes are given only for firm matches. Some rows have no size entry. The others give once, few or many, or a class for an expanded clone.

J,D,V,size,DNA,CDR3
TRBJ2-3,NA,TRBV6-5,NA,TGTGCCAGCAGTTACTTGGGTAGCAGCACAGATACGCAGTATTTT,CASSYLGSSTDTQYF
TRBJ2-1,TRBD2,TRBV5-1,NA,TGCGCCAGCAGTCCGGGACTAGCGGGATCCTCCTACAATGAGCAGTTCTTC,CASSPGLAGSSYNEQFF
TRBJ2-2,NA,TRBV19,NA,TGTGCCAGAATCCGGTCGGTCACCGGGGAGCTGTTTTTT,CARIRSVTGELFF
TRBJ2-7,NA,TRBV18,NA,TGTGCCAGCTCCCCCATTGGGCCCTACGAGCAGTACTTC,CASSPIGPYEQYF
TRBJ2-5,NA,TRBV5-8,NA,TGTGCCAGCAGACTGGGGTTAGGGGGGATCCAAGAGACCCAGTACTTC,CASRLGLGGIQETQYF
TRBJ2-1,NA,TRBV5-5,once,TGTGCCAGCAGCACGGTATCCGGGGCGGCGGGATTCAATGAGCAGTTCTTC,CASSTVSGAAGFNEQFF
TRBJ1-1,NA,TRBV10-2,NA,TGCGCCAGCAGTGAGTACCAAGTACGTCAGGCTTTCTTT,CASSEYQVRQAFF
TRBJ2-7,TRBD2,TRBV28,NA,TGTGCCAGCAGTTTATTCGGGACTAGCTCCTACGAGCAGTACTTC,CASSLFGTSSYEQYF
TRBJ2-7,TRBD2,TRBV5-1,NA,TGCGCCAGCAGCTTGGACGGGAGGGCTTCCTACGAGCAGTACTTC,CASSLDGRASYEQYF
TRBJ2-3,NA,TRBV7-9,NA,TGTGCCAGCAGCTTAGGGTTACCCACAGATACGCAGTATTTT,CASSLGLPTDTQYF
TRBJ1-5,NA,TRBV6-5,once,TGTGCCAGCACAGCGCCCGGGGGCAATCAGCCCCAGCATTTT,CASTAPGGNQPQHF
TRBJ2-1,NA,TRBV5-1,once,TGCGCCAGCAGCGTCTCCATTACGGATGAGCAGTTCTTC,CASSVSITDEQFF
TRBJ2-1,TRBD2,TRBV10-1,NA,TGCGCCAGCAGTGAGTCGTTAGCGGGGGCCTCCTACAATGAGCAGTTCTTC,CASSESLAGASYNEQFF
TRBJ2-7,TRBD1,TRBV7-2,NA,TGTGCCAGCAGCCGGACGGGACAGGACCCCTACGAGCAGTACTTC,CASSRTGQDPYEQYF
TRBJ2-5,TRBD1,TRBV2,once,TGTGCCAGCAGTGGGGACAGGGGGCCAGAGACCCAGTACTTC,CASSGDRGPETQYF
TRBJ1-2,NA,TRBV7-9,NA,TGTGCCAGCAGCCCGCAGTGGTCAGCTACTAACTATGGCTACACCTTC,CASSPQWSATNYGYTF
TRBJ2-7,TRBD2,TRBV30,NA,TGTGCCTTTCTAGCGGGAGTGCAGTACTTC,CAFLAGVQYF
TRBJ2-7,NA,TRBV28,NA,TGTGCCAGCAGCCTAACTTTCGACTTGTTGATCTCCTACGAGCAGTACTTC,CASSLTFDLLISYEQYF
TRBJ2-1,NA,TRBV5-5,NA,TGTGCCAGCAGCTTCTTGGAAGAAGTCTACAATGAGCAGTTCTTC,CASSFLEEVYNEQFF
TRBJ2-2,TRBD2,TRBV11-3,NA,TGTGCCAGCAGCTTAGGAAACCTAGCGGGAGCACACACCGGGGAGCTGTTTTTT,CASSLGNLAGAHTGELFF
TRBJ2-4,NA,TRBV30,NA,TGTGCCTGGAGTGTACTGGGGATGCTAGCCAAAAACATTCAGTACTTC,CAWSVLGMLAKNIQYF
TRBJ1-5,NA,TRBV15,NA,TGTGCCACCAGCAGCGGCAGCAATCAGCCCCAGCATTTT,CATSSGSNQPQHF
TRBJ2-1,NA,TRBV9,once,TGTGCCAGCAGCGCAACCTCAAAAGACAGGAACGATGAGCAGTTCTTC,CASSATSKDRNDEQFF
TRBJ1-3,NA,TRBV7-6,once,TGTGCCAGCAGCTTAGCCCACTCTGGAAACACCATATATTTT,CASSLAHSGNTIYF
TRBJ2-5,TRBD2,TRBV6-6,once,TGTGCCAGCAGTTATCGCCGGACTAGCGAGACCCAGTACTTC,CASSYRRTSETQYF
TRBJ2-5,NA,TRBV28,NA,TGTGCCAGCGGGAGAATGCGGAAAGAGACCCAGTACTTC,CASGRMRKETQYF
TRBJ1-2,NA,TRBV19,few,TGTGCCAGCCATAACTATGGCTACACCTTC,CASHNYGYTF
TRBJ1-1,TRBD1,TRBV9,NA,TGTGCCAGCAGCCCGGACAGGGTGAGCACTGAAGCTTTCTTT,CASSPDRVSTEAFF
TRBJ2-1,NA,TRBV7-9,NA,TGTGCCAGCGGCAACCAGCGAGCCTACAATGAGCAGTTCTTC,CASGNQRAYNEQFF
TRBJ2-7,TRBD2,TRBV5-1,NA,TGCGCCAGCAGCTTGGCAAGTGGCGGGAGGGCCTCCGAGCAGTACTTC,CASSLASGGRASEQYF
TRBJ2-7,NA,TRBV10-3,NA,TGTGCCATCAAAGGACAGTTCTCCGAGCAGTACTTC,CAIKGQFSEQYF
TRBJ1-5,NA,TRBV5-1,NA,TGCGCCAGCAGCTTGGGAGTAAATAGCAATCAGCCCCAGCATTTT,CASSLGVNSNQPQHF
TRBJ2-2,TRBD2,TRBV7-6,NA,TGTGCCAGCAGCTTAGCGAGACTAGCGGGGACCACCGGGGAGCTGTTTTTT,CASSLARLAGTTGELFF
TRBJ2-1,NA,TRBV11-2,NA,TGTGCCAGCAGCCCCCCCAGTGGGGAGCAGTTCTTC,CASSPPSGEQFF
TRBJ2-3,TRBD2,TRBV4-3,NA,TGCGCCAGCAGGACTAGCGCGTCCACAGATACGCAGTATTTT,CASRTSASTDTQYF
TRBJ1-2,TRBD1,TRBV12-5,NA,TGTGCTAGTGGTTTCGGGACAGGGTACGGCTACACCTTC,CASGFGTGYGYTF
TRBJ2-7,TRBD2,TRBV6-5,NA,TGTGCCAGCAGTCAATATAGCGGGCGCTCCTACGAGCAGTACTTC,CASSQYSGRSYEQYF
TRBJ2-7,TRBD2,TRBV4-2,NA,TGTGCCAGCAGCTCCCCGGGACTAGCGAACTACGAGCAGTACTTC,CASSSPGLANYEQYF
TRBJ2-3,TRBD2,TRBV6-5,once,TGTGCCAGCCGACTAGCGGGACGCACAGATACGCAGTATTTT,CASRLAGRTDTQYF
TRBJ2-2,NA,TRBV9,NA,TGTGCCAGCAGCGCCCTCGACCGAGGGACCGGGGAGCTGTTTTTT,CASSALDRGTGELFF
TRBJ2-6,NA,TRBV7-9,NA,TGTGCCAGCAGCTCAGACTCTGGGGCCAACGTCCTGACTTTC,CASSSDSGANVLTF
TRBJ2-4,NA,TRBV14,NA,TGTGCCAGCAGCCAGGCGGGAGCCAAAAACATTCAGTACTTC,CASSQAGAKNIQYF
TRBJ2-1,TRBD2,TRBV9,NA,TGTGCCAGCAGCGTAATAGCGGGAGGCAATGAGCAGTTCTTC,CASSVIAGGNEQFF
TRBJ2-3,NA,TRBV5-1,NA,TGCGCCAGCGCGCCGGGGTCGGGACAATGGCGCACAGATACGCAGTATTTT,CASAPGSGQWRTDTQYF
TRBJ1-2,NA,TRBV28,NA,TGTGCCAGCAGTTTTAGGAATCGCTACACCTTC,CASSFRNRYTF
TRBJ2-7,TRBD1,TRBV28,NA,TGTGCCAGCAGCCCAGACAGGGGTGGACTAAGCTCCTACGAGCAGTACTTC,CASSPDRGGLSSYEQYF
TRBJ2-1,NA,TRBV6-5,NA,TGTGCCAGCAGCCAAGGGGGGGGCTCCTACAATGAGCAGTTCTTC,CASSQGGGSYNEQFF
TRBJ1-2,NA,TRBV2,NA,TGTGCCAGCAGTGAAGAGGGAGGGACTGGCTACACCTTC,CASSEEGGTGYTF
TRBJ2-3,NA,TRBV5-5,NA,TGTGCCAGCAGCTCCCCGAGCACAGATACGCAGTATTTT,CASSSPSTDTQYF
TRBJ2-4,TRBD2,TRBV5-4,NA,TGTGCCAGCAGCTTGGGCACTAGCGGGAGGTGGGACATTCAGTACTTC,CASSLGTSGRWDIQYF